The present T cell receptor (beta chain) was sequenced within a study of radiation and T cells in renal cell carcinoma. Regarding the study as a whole: Baseline intratumoral clonotype presence is unknown without pretreatment biopsies.

This clone was observed a single time. Antigen: not known. V gave up 2 bases and J gave up 3 bases, with 11 bases separating them. The CDR3 contains 14 residues. CDR1 is SGHTA, CDR2 FQGNSA, per germline. The time point was: blood 4 weeks post-SBRT, at nephrectomy. Treatment denoted: 15 Gy SBRT to primary tumor, nephrectomy 4 weeks later. Nephrectomy followed 15 Gy stereotactic body radiation by 4 weeks. Radiation-treated patients gave blood at baseline, week 2 and week 4. The patient's renal cell carcinoma had clear cell pathology. Profiled with immunoSEQ multiplex PCR; TCRdb holds only in-frame clones, not every one. The table has 90,000 to 100,000 clones, more than 65% seen once; the top ten hold 6.5% to 8%.

Sequencing was performed on blood, taken from a patient whose treatment included radiotherapy and nephrectomy. This chain connects TRBV7-2 to TRBJ2-7, with D perhaps TRBD1 (5 bases). The receptor was isolated from a man in his fifties or sixties with renal cell carcinoma. CDR3 residues: CASSLIGAVYEQYF. CDR3 in DNA: TGTGCCAGCAGCTTAATAGGGGCGGTCTACGAGCAGTACTTC.